This TCR beta chain emerged from a study of shared clonotypes between healthy human individuals. TCRdb's table, derived via immunoSEQ multiplex PCR, lists solely in-frame clones and lacks some. The sample holds about 690,000 clones, 90% seen once. V lost 3 bases to trimming and J lost 6 bases, with 18 bases between them. The CDR3 is 16 residues long. The TCR originated in a man aged 18-30 years in good health. Some clones in this sample may be carry-over from other donors' samples. The chain has TRBV23-1 and TRBJ1-5, with D possibly TRBD1 on 5 matching bases. TRBV23-1 is an ORF for which the function is uncertain. Sequencing input: memory CD8+ T cells from PBMCs. The subset: CD45RO+ cells pooled with CCR7-negative TemRA cells. Written as DNA, the CDR3 is TGCGCCAGCAGTCACTCCGGGACCGGGGTTAGTCAGCCCCAGCATTTT. Translated: CASSHSGTGVSQPQHF.